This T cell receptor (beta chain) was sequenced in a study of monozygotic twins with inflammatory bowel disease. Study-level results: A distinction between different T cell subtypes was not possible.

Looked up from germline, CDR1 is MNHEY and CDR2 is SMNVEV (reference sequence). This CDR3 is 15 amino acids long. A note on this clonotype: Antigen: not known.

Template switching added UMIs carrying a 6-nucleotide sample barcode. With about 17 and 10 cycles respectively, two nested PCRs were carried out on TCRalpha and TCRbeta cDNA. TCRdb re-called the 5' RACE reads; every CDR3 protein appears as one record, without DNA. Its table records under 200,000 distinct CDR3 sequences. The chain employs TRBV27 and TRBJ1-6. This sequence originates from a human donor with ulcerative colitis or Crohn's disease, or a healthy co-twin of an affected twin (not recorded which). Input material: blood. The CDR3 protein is CATGISGGYNSPLHF.